A selection of T cell receptor beta chains follows, all from one sample in a study of cytomegalovirus exposure and HLA in healthy donors. Measured with immunoSEQ multiplex PCR; TCRdb has only the in-frame clones, and not every one. The top ten hold around 2% of the sample, which has more than 200,000 clones, 75% to 80% seen once. The specimen was PBMCs. Every receptor here comes from a man younger than 30 in good health and CMV-seronegative. Both conserved end residues are part of each CDR3. D genes are given only for firm matches. Size is stated for part of the rows, as once, few or many counts, or as a class when the clone is expanded.

V gene,clone size,J gene,D gene,CDR3 DNA,CDR3 protein
TRBV30,NA,TRBJ2-7,NA,TGTGCCTGGAGGGGAAGGGGGGGCCTCGTCGAGCAGTACTTC,CAWRGRGGLVEQYF
TRBV7-6,NA,TRBJ2-5,TRBD2,TGTGCCAGCAGCTTAGCGACAACTAGCGGGGGTTCTTCGTGGACCCAGTACTTC,CASSLATTSGGSSWTQYF
TRBV19,few,TRBJ1-3,TRBD1,TGTGCCAGCTCCGACCGGGACAGGGGAAACACCATATATTTT,CASSDRDRGNTIYF
TRBV6-5,NA,TRBJ1-1,NA,TGTGCCAGCAGTTATTCCTACAGGAACACTGAAGCTTTCTTT,CASSYSYRNTEAFF
TRBV5-1,NA,TRBJ1-1,TRBD1,TGCGCCAGCAGCGTGGGACAGCAGAACACTGAAGCTTTCTTT,CASSVGQQNTEAFF
TRBV6-6,NA,TRBJ2-5,TRBD1,TGTGCCAGCAGTCCCGGGACAGGGGTTGAGACCCAGTACTTC,CASSPGTGVETQYF
TRBV4-3,NA,TRBJ2-1,NA,TGCGCCAGCAGCCAAACCTATAACGACTACCCATACAATGAGCAGTTCTTC,CASSQTYNDYPYNEQFF
TRBV29-1,NA,TRBJ1-5,NA,TGCAGCGTTTCAGGGGTTAATCAGCCCCAGCATTTT,CSVSGVNQPQHF
TRBV19,NA,TRBJ1-5,NA,TGTGCCAGTAGCCCATCGCAGGGGACCTACAATCAGCCCCAGCATTTT,CASSPSQGTYNQPQHF
TRBV21-1,NA,TRBJ1-4,NA,TGTGCCAGCACCTCTACGAGACACCTCAGAGAAAAACTGTTTTTT,CASTSTRHLREKLFF
TRBV7-2,once,TRBJ2-6,NA,TGTGCCAGCAGCTCGACAGGCTCTGGGGCCAACGTCCTGACTTTC,CASSSTGSGANVLTF
TRBV11-3,once,TRBJ2-1,TRBD1,TGTGCCAGCAGCCCAGACAGGGACGGTATCGATGAGCAGTTCTTC,CASSPDRDGIDEQFF
TRBV18,NA,TRBJ2-1,TRBD2,TGTGCCAGCTCACCACTCCGGTCTTTGCTAGCGGGACCAGTCAGCAATGAGCAGTTCTTC,CASSPLRSLLAGPVSNEQFF
TRBV30,NA,TRBJ2-1,NA,TGTTCAGGAGGGGTTTACAATGAGCAGTTCTTC,CSGGVYNEQFF
TRBV15,NA,TRBJ1-3,NA,TGTGCCACCAGTCCGAGGAGGGGTCTCGGAAACACCATATATTTT,CATSPRRGLGNTIYF
TRBV30,once,TRBJ1-1,TRBD1,TGTGCCTCTCGACAGGGACCTTTGGACACTGAAGCTTTCTTT,CASRQGPLDTEAFF
TRBV5-1,few,TRBJ1-3,TRBD1,TGCGCCAGCAGCTCCTCAGGACAGGCTGGAAACACCATATATTTT,CASSSSGQAGNTIYF
TRBV4-3,once,TRBJ2-5,NA,TGCGCCAGCAGCCAAGAACAGGGCTTAGAGACCCAGTACTTC,CASSQEQGLETQYF
TRBV5-4,few,TRBJ1-2,NA,TGCGCCAGCAGCCAAGATCAACAGGGAAACTATGGCTACACCTTC,CASSQDQQGNYGYTF
TRBV7-9,NA,TRBJ2-7,TRBD1,TGTGCCAGCAGCTCAGGGGGCCCCTTCTACGAGCAGTACTTC,CASSSGGPFYEQYF
TRBV4-1,NA,TRBJ1-2,NA,TGCGCCAGCAGCCAATCTACTCTTTCGACAGATGGCTACACCTTC,CASSQSTLSTDGYTF
TRBV11-2,NA,TRBJ1-2,TRBD1,TGTGCCAGCAGCTTAAACAGGGGCTATGGCTACACCTTC,CASSLNRGYGYTF
TRBV30,NA,TRBJ1-6,TRBD1,TGTGCCTGGAGTCCTCCCGGGACAGGGGGTAATTCACCCCTCCACTTT,CAWSPPGTGGNSPLHF
TRBV27,NA,TRBJ2-5,TRBD2,TGTGCCAACTACCGACTAGCGGGTCTCCAAGAGACCCAGTACTTC,CANYRLAGLQETQYF
TRBV28,few,TRBJ1-2,TRBD1,TGTGCCAGCAGTTTCCATGGACAGGGTAGCTTCTATGGCTACACCTTC,CASSFHGQGSFYGYTF
TRBV5-6,NA,TRBJ2-3,NA,TGTGCCAGCAGCTTGGGTGGGGCGGGGTACACAGATACGCAGTATTTT,CASSLGGAGYTDTQYF
TRBV11-3,few,TRBJ2-1,TRBD1,TGTGCCAGCAGCTTAGAACGGGGACAGCCCTACAATGAGCAGTTCTTC,CASSLERGQPYNEQFF
TRBV30,NA,TRBJ2-5,NA,TGTGCCTGGAGGGGTAGGGTGGAGGGAGAGACCCAGTACTTC,CAWRGRVEGETQYF
TRBV6-4,NA,TRBJ2-1,NA,TGTGCCAGCAGTTCCGAACTGAGCTCCTACAATGAGCAGTTCTTC,CASSSELSSYNEQFF
TRBV7-9,NA,TRBJ1-5,TRBD1,TGTGCCAGCAGCACCTCGACAGGGCCTAATCAGCCCCAGCATTTT,CASSTSTGPNQPQHF
TRBV6-5,NA,TRBJ2-2,NA,TGTGCCAGCAGTTACTCGACTGGGGAGCTGTTTTTT,CASSYSTGELFF
TRBV9,NA,TRBJ1-1,NA,TGTGCCAGCAGCGTCACAGGGAACACTGAAGCTTTCTTT,CASSVTGNTEAFF
TRBV9,NA,TRBJ2-6,TRBD1,TGTGCCAGCACCGGGACAGGGTACTCTGGGGCCAACGTCCTGACTTTC,CASTGTGYSGANVLTF
TRBV2,many,TRBJ2-2,NA,TGTGCCAGCAGTGAACTCTCCGGGATAAGCACCGGGGAGCTGTTTTTT,CASSELSGISTGELFF
TRBV6-1,few,TRBJ2-5,TRBD2,TGTGCCAGCAGTGAATTGGCGGGAGGACGGGAGACCCAGTACTTC,CASSELAGGRETQYF
TRBV15,NA,TRBJ2-1,NA,TGTGCCACCAGCAGAGATGCGCGGGACGGTGAGCAGTTCTTC,CATSRDARDGEQFF
TRBV25-1,few,TRBJ1-1,NA,TGTGCCAGCAGTGAAACACCCCCATGGGGCCATACTGAAGCTTTCTTT,CASSETPPWGHTEAFF
TRBV23-1,NA,TRBJ1-5,TRBD1,TGCGCCAGCAGTTCCCGGGACAGGGGCCCCCATTTGGATCAGCCCCAGCATTTT,CASSSRDRGPHLDQPQHF
TRBV6-5,NA,TRBJ2-3,NA,TGTGCCAGCAGTTACGGAGTAGGCACAGATACGCAGTATTTT,CASSYGVGTDTQYF
TRBV7-6,once,TRBJ2-7,TRBD2,TGTGCCAGCAGCCCAGCGGGGGGGAACTACGAGCAGTACTTC,CASSPAGGNYEQYF
TRBV10-3,NA,TRBJ2-7,TRBD1,TGTGCCATCAGGACAGGGTACGAGCAGTACTTC,CAIRTGYEQYF
TRBV7-6,NA,TRBJ1-1,NA,TGTGCCAGCAGCCCGACTACGCACACTGAAGCTTTCTTT,CASSPTTHTEAFF
TRBV7-8,NA,TRBJ2-7,NA,TGTGCCAGCAGCTTAGGGGGAGGAACCAACCCCTACGAGCAGTACTTC,CASSLGGGTNPYEQYF
TRBV5-6,few,TRBJ2-1,TRBD2,TGTGCCAGCAGCCACCGTTTAGCGGGGGTCAACAATGAGCAGTTCTTC,CASSHRLAGVNNEQFF
TRBV27,few,TRBJ1-1,NA,TGTGCCAGCAGGGGGTTACAGGTCGGCGGCGGAGCTTTCTTT,CASRGLQVGGGAFF
TRBV2,NA,TRBJ2-5,NA,TGTGCCAGCAGCGAAGAGACCCAGTACTTC,CASSEETQYF
TRBV7-9,NA,TRBJ1-1,NA,TGTTCCAGCAGCTTTGGGGAGTGGATGAACACTGAAGCTTTCTTT,CSSSFGEWMNTEAFF
TRBV28,NA,TRBJ1-1,TRBD1,TGTGCCAGCAGTCCTGGGACAGGGTGGAGCACTGAAGCTTTCTTT,CASSPGTGWSTEAFF
TRBV7-9,NA,TRBJ1-2,NA,TGTGCCAGCAGCTTAGGGACCTACAGGGCAGATGGCTACACCTTC,CASSLGTYRADGYTF
TRBV4-1,NA,TRBJ2-5,NA,TGCGCCAGCAGCCTCACCCCTGAGTACCAAGAGACCCAGTACTTC,CASSLTPEYQETQYF
TRBV19,NA,TRBJ2-7,NA,TGTGCCAGTAGTACGGCGGGTGGTGTCTCCTACGAGCAGTACTTC,CASSTAGGVSYEQYF
TRBV6-5,NA,TRBJ1-6,NA,TGTGCCAGCAGTTCAGTCAACGGGTCACCCCTCCACTTT,CASSSVNGSPLHF
TRBV19,NA,TRBJ1-1,TRBD1,TGTGCCAGTGGGGTGACCGGGACAGGGGGTGAAGCTTTCTTT,CASGVTGTGGEAFF
TRBV7-2,once,TRBJ1-2,TRBD1,TGTGCCAGCAGCCCGGGACAGGCCCCCTATGGTGGCTACACCTTC,CASSPGQAPYGGYTF
TRBV7-8,NA,TRBJ1-2,NA,TGTGCCAGCAGCCCCCTCGAACTTAACTATGGCTACACCTTC,CASSPLELNYGYTF
TRBV6-6,once,TRBJ2-7,NA,TGTGCCAGCAGTTCACTGACAGGTTTCTCCTACGAGCAGCACTTC,CASSSLTGFSYEQHF
TRBV19,NA,TRBJ2-1,NA,TGTGCCAGTAGTATCCCCTTAGGGGACTCCATCAATGAGCAGTTCTTC,CASSIPLGDSINEQFF
TRBV6-1,few,TRBJ1-1,TRBD1,TGTGCCAGCAGGACAGGGGCGGGGAACACTGAAGCTTTCTTT,CASRTGAGNTEAFF